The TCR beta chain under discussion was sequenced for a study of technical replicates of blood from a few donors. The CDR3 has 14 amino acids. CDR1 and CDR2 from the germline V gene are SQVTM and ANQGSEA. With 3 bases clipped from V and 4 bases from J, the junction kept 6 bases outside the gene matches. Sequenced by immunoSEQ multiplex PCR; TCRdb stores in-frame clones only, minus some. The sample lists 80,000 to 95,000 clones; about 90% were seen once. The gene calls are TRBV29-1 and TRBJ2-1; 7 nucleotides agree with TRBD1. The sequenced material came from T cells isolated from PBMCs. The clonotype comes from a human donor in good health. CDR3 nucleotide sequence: TGCAGCGTTGATGAGACAGGGTCGTACAATGAGCAGTTCTTC. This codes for CSVDETGSYNEQFF.